The 29 T cell receptor beta chains in this list originate from one sample, sequenced in a study of T cells in Graves' hyperthyroidism and ophthalmopathy (dated by TCRdb to between 2019 and 2020). Libraries were built with multiplex PCR. Sequencing relied on an Illumina HiSeq 2000. TCR beta CDR3 regions were amplified from RNA transcripts. The TCR CDR3 was subjected to a first round of RT-PCR using the HTBI primer set and the Qiagen OneStep RT-PCR kit. Through fastp at Q25 and MiXCR, TCRdb rebuilt clones from the public reads, retaining in-frame beta chains. Each entry is one CDR3 protein sequence, shown with its most common DNA and genes. The sample yields about 640,000 distinct CDR3 sequences; more than 14% were counted once. Clones ranked in the top ten supply approximately 12% of the sample. Sequenced: blood. The receptors were gathered from a woman in her forties or fifties with Graves' ophthalmopathy.

Worth noting for this clonotype: A read error may be the cause here, since a much bigger clone is one base away. This chain joins TRBV5-1 and TRBJ2-3; the match to TRBD2 covers 10 bases. The germline gives CDR1 SGHRS, CDR2 YFSETQ. Trimming removed 3 bases from V and 4 bases from J; junction bases left unmatched: 17. This CDR3 comprises 19 residues. The CDR3 nucleotides read TGCGCCAGCAGCTACCCAGGTAGCGGGAGGAGTTTCCGGGCAGATACGCAGTATTTT. This encodes CASSYPGSGRSFRADTQYF.

V gene TRBV5-1 combines with J gene TRBJ2-5, with 7 nucleotides matching TRBD1. Looked up from germline, CDR1 is SGHRS and CDR2 is YFSETQ. The CDR3 loop spans 14 amino acids. J lost 5 bases, V lost 0 bases, and 4 bases had no gene match. This chain's CDR3 is CASSLAGQWETQYF. CDR3 sequence (DNA): TGCGCCAGCAGCTTGGCGGGACAGTGGGAGACCCAGTACTTC.

In its sample, this clonotype was seen a few times. This chain links TRBV5-1 with TRBJ1-2; D unclear. The CDR3 totals 13 residues. Germline V gene data show CDR1 as SGHRS and CDR2 as YFSETQ. V gave up 0 bases and J gave up 7 bases, with 10 bases separating them. This CDR3 reads CASSLDYIGGYTF. DNA of the CDR3: TGCGCCAGCAGCTTGGACTATATCGGTGGCTACACCTTC.

This clonotype was detected a few times. The V call is TRBV29-1, the J call TRBJ1-1, with TRBD1 identical over 8 bases. V trimming: 4 bases; J trimming: 10 bases; junction bases outside the gene matches: 11. This CDR3 has 13 amino acids. CDR1 and CDR2 from the germline V gene are SQVTM and ANQGSEA. Written as DNA, the CDR3 is TGCAGCGTTGGTCAGGGGGCCCAGTTAGGAGCTTTCTTT. This codes for CSVGQGAQLGAFF.

This clonotype was seen at least ten times. V gene TRBV28 combines with J gene TRBJ2-7; D gene uncertain. V was clipped by 6 bases and J by 0 bases, with 15 bases between them. Germline CDR1 is MDHEN and CDR2 is SYDVKM. This CDR3 contains 15 residues. Here the CDR3 reads CASSGPDESSYEQYF. CDR3 DNA: TGTGCCAGCAGCGGCCCGGACGAGAGCTCCTACGAGCAGTACTTC.

This clonotype was seen a few times. This chain connects TRBV15 to TRBJ2-1; D uncertain. Germline V lookup: CDR1 LNHNV, CDR2 YYDKDF (reference sequence). The V gene lost 0 bases and the J gene lost 6 bases, with 0 bases spanning the gap. This CDR3 spans 11 amino acids. This CDR3 is CATSRDNEQFF. The CDR3, as DNA: TGTGCCACCAGCAGAGACAATGAGCAGTTCTTC.

There are a few counts of this clonotype. The V call is TRBV9, the J call TRBJ1-3; 8 nucleotides agree with TRBD1. V shed 5 bases and J 0 bases; nucleotides not matched to a gene: 7. This CDR3 is built from 16 residues. Germline V gives CDR1 SGDLS, CDR2 YYNGEE. CDR3 amino acids: CASSIGQGASGNTIYF. The DNA of the CDR3 is TGTGCCAGCAGTATAGGACAGGGCGCCTCTGGAAACACCATATATTTT.

This sequence joins TRBV9 and TRBJ1-3; a weak D match, TRBD1 (5 bases). The V gene's germline CDR1 is SGDLS and CDR2 YYNGEE. Trimming left V 4 bases short and J 0 bases short, with 14 bases between. CDR3 length: 16 residues. CDR3 coding DNA: TGTGCCAGCAGCAACGGCGCAGGGTTCTCTGGAAACACCATATATTTT. It encodes CASSNGAGFSGNTIYF.

Ten or more counts support this clonotype. The J gene is TRBJ2-3, the V gene TRBV28, with 12 bases aligning to TRBD1. This CDR3 has 17 amino acids. Germline CDR1 is MDHEN and CDR2 is SYDVKM. V shed 5 bases and J 3 bases; nucleotides not matched to a gene: 9. In DNA form, the CDR3 reads TGTGCCAGCAGTCAGGGGGGGGGACAGGGGGCAACAGATACGCAGTATTTT. Its protein product is CASSQGGGQGATDTQYF.

In this sample, this clonotype turned up many times. The rearrangement joins TRBV20-1 to TRBJ2-7; D call uncertain. V was pared by 5 bases and J by 4 bases, with 6 bases between. This CDR3 contains 10 residues. Germline-derived CDR1 and CDR2 are DFQATT and SNEGSKA (reference sequence). CDR3 protein: CSAWQYEQYF. In nucleotides, the CDR3 is TGCAGTGCTTGGCAGTACGAGCAGTACTTC.

The sample holds many counts of this clonotype. The V gene is TRBV28, the J gene TRBJ2-7, with 13 bases that match TRBD2. This CDR3 has 16 residues. Germline V CDR1 and CDR2: MDHEN, SYDVKM. Trimming took 7 bases from V and 2 from J; bases not matched to a gene: 8. The CDR3 here is CASTGTSGASTYEQYF. CDR3 nucleotides: TGTGCCAGCACCGGGACTAGCGGGGCCAGTACCTACGAGCAGTACTTC.

This clonotype has at least ten counts. The CDR3 region is CASGRDRAYNEQFF. In DNA, the CDR3 is TGTGCCAGCGGGAGGGACCGCGCCTACAATGAGCAGTTCTTC. The chain links TRBV2 to TRBJ2-1; TRBD2 matches at 7 bases. This CDR3 has 14 amino acids. In germline, CDR1 is SNHLY, CDR2 FYNNEI. Germline trimming cut 8 bases from V and 2 bases from J; bases unmatched to any gene: 6.

This clonotype occurred many times. The chain links TRBV7-9 to TRBJ2-3; 12 bases align to TRBD2. CDR1 is SEHNR and CDR2 is FQNEAQ in the germline V gene (reference sequence). Trimming at V came to 5 bases and at J to 4 bases, leaving 7 bases not matched to a gene. This CDR3 contains 16 residues. The DNA for the CDR3 is TGTGCCAGCAGCGACCGGACTAGCGGGAATTCAGATACGCAGTATTTT. Translation: CASSDRTSGNSDTQYF.

This clonotype was picked up many times. V is TRBV7-2 and J is TRBJ1-6; 8 bases agree with TRBD1. The CDR3 is 16 amino acids. Germline V gene lookup returns CDR1 SGHTA and CDR2 FQGNSA. V shed 2 bases and J 6 bases; nucleotides not matched to a gene: 6. The CDR3 spells CASSLSKGQANSPLHF. CDR3 bases: TGTGCCAGCAGCTTATCGAAGGGACAGGCTAATTCACCCCTCCACTTT.

Many counts were recorded for this clonotype. The chain recombines TRBV18 with TRBJ2-1; no definite D call. From germline, CDR1 is KGHSH and CDR2 LQKENI. Trimming stripped 8 bases from V and 0 bases from J, with 11 bases between. The CDR3 has 14 amino acids. CDR3 region: CASTPRSSYNEQFF. The CDR3 DNA is TGTGCCAGCACCCCCCGCAGCTCCTACAATGAGCAGTTCTTC.

This clonotype was counted a few times. The genes are TRBV27 and TRBJ1-1; possibly TRBD1 for D (5 bases). Per germline, CDR1 MNHEY and CDR2 SMNVEV (reference sequence). CDR3 size: 17 residues. V was shortened by 3 bases and J by 6 bases, with 23 bases between the two germline ends. CDR3 bases: TGTGCCAGCAGTTTCCATCAGACAGCGAGTTTCTCGGCTGAAGCTTTCTTT. Protein sequence: CASSFHQTASFSAEAFF.

There are a few counts of this clonotype. The chain uses TRBV6-5 and TRBJ1-2, with 8 positions matching TRBD1. The V and J ends lost 2 bases and 4 bases, in that order; junction bases with no gene match: 3. CDR3 length: 14 residues. Germline loops: CDR1 MNHEY, CDR2 SVGAGI. The CDR3 nucleotides are TGTGCCAGCAGTTACGACGACAGGGGCTATGGCTACACCTTC. Translated, it gives CASSYDDRGYGYTF.

This clonotype has a handful of counts. The V call is TRBV7-8, the J call TRBJ1-2; 7 nucleotides align to TRBD1. The CDR3 consists of 15 residues. Germline loops: CDR1 SGHVS, CDR2 FQNEAQ. Trimming at V came to 0 bases and at J to 6 bases, leaving 7 bases not matched to a gene. DNA for the CDR3: TGTGCCAGCAGCTTAGCTCCAGGGGGAATGGATGGCTACACCTTC. It specifies CASSLAPGGMDGYTF.

This clonotype was recorded at least ten times. The genes are TRBV6-1 and TRBJ2-7, with D maybe TRBD1 (5 bases). Germline V lookup: CDR1 MNHNS, CDR2 SASEGT. The CDR3 is 13 amino acids. The V and J ends lost 7 bases and 1 base respectively, with 11 bases between them. CDR3 in amino acids: CASKFPGSYEQYF. The CDR3 coding sequence is TGTGCCAGCAAGTTCCCAGGGTCCTACGAGCAGTACTTC.

This rearrangement joins TRBV27 to TRBJ2-7; 11 positions match TRBD2. Germline V CDR1 and CDR2: MNHEY, SMNVEV (reference sequence). The CDR3 length is 16 residues. The V segment lost 3 bases and the J segment 3 bases; nucleotides outside the gene matches: 7. DNA of the CDR3: TGTGCCAGCAGTTTGTCCTTAGCGGGAGGGATCTACGAGCAGTACTTC. Protein product: CASSLSLAGGIYEQYF.

This clonotype has a handful of counts. The V call is TRBV10-3, the J call TRBJ2-7, with 8 bases identical to TRBD1. Trimming removed 7 bases from V and 5 bases from J; junction bases left unmatched: 7. Germline values: CDR1 ENHRY, CDR2 SYGVKD. The CDR3 contains 13 residues. The chain's CDR3 is CAITGQGSHEQYF. In DNA, the CDR3 is TGTGCCATCACCGGACAGGGATCCCACGAGCAGTACTTC.

This clonotype was observed at least ten times. The chain couples TRBV24-1 to TRBJ2-3; 8 bases align to TRBD2. Germline V gene data show CDR1 as KGHDR and CDR2 as SFDVKD. The CDR3 contains 15 residues. V shed 3 bases and J 5 bases; nucleotides not matched to a gene: 6. The DNA for the CDR3 is TGTGCCACCAGTGATGTAGCGGGATGGGTAGATACGCAGTATTTT. Translating gives CATSDVAGWVDTQYF.

Ten or more counts support this clonotype. The chain is built from TRBV29-1 and TRBJ2-1; 7 nucleotides line up with TRBD1. The CDR3 runs 14 residues. The ends lost 0 bases at V and 4 bases at J; junction bases unmatched: 3. CDR1 is SQVTM and CDR2 is ANQGSEA in the germline V gene. The CDR3 DNA is TGCAGCGTTGAAGATTTGGGACAGTACAATGAGCAGTTCTTC. Its protein product is CSVEDLGQYNEQFF.

In this sample, this clonotype turned up many times. The V and J genes are TRBV28 and TRBJ2-5; 8 nucleotides match TRBD2. Unmatched junction bases numbered 7, after V lost 3 bases and J lost 4 bases. The germline gives CDR1 MDHEN, CDR2 SYDVKM. The CDR3 runs 15 residues. The CDR3 here is CASSFIAGSRETQYF. As DNA, the CDR3 is TGTGCCAGCAGTTTTATAGCGGGATCTCGAGAGACCCAGTACTTC.

This clonotype has a handful of counts. The rearrangement uses TRBV15 and TRBJ2-1; 12 nucleotides agree with TRBD2. V was clipped by 1 base and J by 7 bases; unmatched bases: 2. The CDR3 contains 15 residues. Germline V CDR1 and CDR2: LNHNV, YYDKDF (reference sequence). DNA for the CDR3: TGTGCCACCAGCAGAGGACTAGCGGGAGCGAATGAGCAGTTCTTC. Protein sequence: CATSRGLAGANEQFF. Using reference TRBV15 and TRBJ2-1 for the parts outside the CDR3, the full variable domain is DAMVIQNPRYQVTQFGKPVTLSCSQTLNHNVMYWYQQKSSQAPKLLFHYYDKDFNNEADTPDNFQSRRPNTSFCFLDIRSPGLGDTAMYLCATSRGLAGANEQFFGPGTRLTVL.

This chain joins TRBV27 and TRBJ1-1; maybe TRBD1 (5 bases). Trimming stripped 5 bases from V and 0 bases from J, with 10 bases between. The CDR3 totals 14 residues. CDR1 is MNHEY and CDR2 is SMNVEV in the germline V gene (reference sequence). The DNA of the CDR3 is TGTGCCAGCAGTATCGGACACTTGAACACTGAAGCTTTCTTT. It specifies CASSIGHLNTEAFF.

The table lists this clonotype with a few counts. The chain has TRBV4-2 and TRBJ2-1; the match to TRBD2 covers 11 bases. The germline CDR1 and CDR2 sequences are LGHNA and YNFKEQ. Trimming cost V 4 bases and J 10 bases; bases outside gene matches: 9. CDR3 length: 15 residues. The CDR3: CASSLSGTSGPEQFF. Written as DNA, the CDR3 is TGTGCCAGCAGCCTTTCCGGGACTAGCGGCCCCGAGCAGTTCTTC.

Ten or more counts support this clonotype. The chain is built from TRBV11-2 and TRBJ2-7; 11 positions agree with TRBD1. Germline V gene lookup returns CDR1 SGHAT and CDR2 FQNNGV. Trimming at V came to 3 bases and at J to 2 bases, leaving 3 bases not matched to a gene. The CDR3 contains 15 residues. CDR3 nucleotide sequence: TGTGCCAGCAGCTTCGAGGGACAGGGGGCCTACGAGCAGTACTTC. Protein: CASSFEGQGAYEQYF.

The rearrangement links TRBV7-8 to TRBJ1-3, with 8 bases fitting TRBD1. CDR3 length: 15 residues. Germline V gene data show CDR1 as SGHVS and CDR2 as FQNEAQ. Trimming took 5 bases from V and 4 from J; bases not matched to a gene: 7. The CDR3 DNA follows: TGTGCCAGCAGCCCGGACAGGGTAGGAGGAAACACCATATATTTT. It translates to CASSPDRVGGNTIYF.